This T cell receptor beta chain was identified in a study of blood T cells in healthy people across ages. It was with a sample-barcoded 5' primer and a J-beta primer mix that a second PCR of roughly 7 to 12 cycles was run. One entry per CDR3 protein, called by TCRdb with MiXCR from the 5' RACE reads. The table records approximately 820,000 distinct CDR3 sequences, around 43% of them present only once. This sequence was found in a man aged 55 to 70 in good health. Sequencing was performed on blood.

CDR3 residues: CASSYSSGLMGETQYF. CDR3 nucleotides: TGTGCCAGCAGTTACTCTTCAGGGCTTATGGGAGAGACCCAGTACTTC. This sequence joins TRBV6-5 and TRBJ2-5, with D perhaps TRBD1 (5 bases). Looked up from germline, CDR1 is MNHEY and CDR2 is SVGAGI. Deletions cut 0 bases from V and 4 bases from J, with 15 bases between. This CDR3 region has 16 residues.